The 23 T cell receptor beta chains presented below share a single source sample, sequenced in a study of T cell clonality in common variable immunodeficiency (dated by TCRdb to between 2015 and 2016). Libraries were made using the immunoSEQ multiplex PCR assay. TCRdb carries this immuneACCESS record with in-frame sequences only. Its versions omit some clonotypes, under half of them owing to an unresolved V gene in the studies checked, with the rest unexplained. In this sample, approximately 81,000 clones appear, none counted once only. The ten largest make up 0.65% to 0.8% of the sample. Material: peripheral blood mononuclear cells. These receptors all stem from a person between 18 and 75 years old in good health.

Many counts were recorded for this clone. The CDR3 end falls 3 residues outside the read, so it is completed with the germline J gene. This rearrangement joins TRBV19 to TRBJ2-1, with 9 bases lining up with TRBD1. The CDR3 is 15 amino acids. V shed 5 bases, J shed 2 bases, and the junction held 4 bases outside the gene matches. CDR1 is LNHDA, CDR2 SQIVND, per germline (reference sequence). CDR3 bases read: TGTGCCAGTAGTCACGGGGACAGGGCCTACAATGAG. Translated, it gives CASSHGDRAYNE. The entire CDR3 is CASSHGDRAYNEQFF.

This clone showed up many times. The read ends 3 residues early relative to the CDR3; the germline J gene fills the gap. This chain connects TRBV4-1 to TRBJ2-1, with a possible D match to TRBD1 (5 bases). Germline V gene sequence: CDR1 MGHRA, CDR2 YSYEKL. V was trimmed by 0 bases and J by 0 bases, leaving 12 bases between them. The CDR3 loop spans 17 amino acids. The sequenced CDR3 bases are TGCGCCAGCAGCCAAGAAGTGGGGCTAAACTCCTACAATGAG. This sequence encodes CASSQEVGLNSYNE. In full, the CDR3 reads CASSQEVGLNSYNEQFF.

This clone was detected ten times or more. The DNA ends 3 residues before the CDR3 does, and the rest of the CDR3 is filled in from the germline J gene. The chain uses TRBV18 and TRBJ1-1, with a weak D call TRBD1 (5 bases). Germline CDR1 reads KGHSH; CDR2 reads LQKENI. V lost 8 bases and J lost 5, with 18 bases in between. The CDR3 runs to 14 residues. The DNA read from the CDR3 is TGTGCCAGCCCGCTGGGGGACGGGGGGACTGAA. This codes for CASPLGDGGTE. The full CDR3 is CASPLGDGGTEAFF. The complete variable domain, with remaining parts taken from reference TRBV18 and TRBJ1-1, reads NAGVMQNPRHLVRRRGQEARLRCSPMKGHSHVYWYRQLPEEGLKFMVYLQKENIIDESGMPKERFSAEFPKEGPSILRIQQVVRGDSAAYFCASPLGDGGTEAFFGQGTRLTVV.

This clone was observed at least ten times. The CDR3 end lies 3 residues beyond the end of the read and is filled in from the germline J gene. The chain employs TRBV7-2 and TRBJ2-7; D remains unclear. The CDR3 has 12 amino acids. The V and J ends lost 4 bases and 5 bases respectively, with 9 bases between them. The germline CDR1 and CDR2 sequences are SGHTA and FQGNSA. This CDR3 reads CASSSTQHEQYF. The CDR3 bases that were read are TGTGCCAGCAGCTCGACTCAGCACGAG.

Many counts were recorded for this clone. From the germline J gene comes the end of the CDR3, since the read stops 3 residues before it. The chain combines TRBV19 with TRBJ2-1; TRBD2 agrees at 10 bases. This CDR3 region has 16 residues. The germline V gene encodes CDR1 LNHDA and CDR2 SQIVND (reference sequence). V gave up 5 bases and J gave up 1 base; unmatched junction bases: 5. The CDR3 loop is CASSYSSGSSYNEQFF. CDR3 DNA (partial): TGTGCCAGTAGTTACTCTAGCGGGAGTTCCTACAATGAG.

This clone came up many times. From the germline J gene comes the end of the CDR3, since the read stops 3 residues before it. J is TRBJ1-2 and V is TRBV19, with 7 bases matching TRBD1. After removal of 7 bases from V and 5 bases from J, the junction contained 7 bases not matched to a gene. The germline gives CDR1 LNHDA, CDR2 SQIVND (reference sequence). The CDR3 length is 13 residues. CDR3 residues: CASTVDRTYGYTF. The CDR3 bases that were read are TGTGCCAGTACCGTGGACAGGACATATGGC. Variable domain in full (rest from reference TRBV19 and TRBJ1-2): DGGITQSPKYLFRKEGQNVTLSCEQNLNHDAMYWYRQDPGQGLRLIYYSQIVNDFQKGDIAEGYSVSREKKESFPLTVTSAQKNPTAFYLCASTVDRTYGYTFGSGTRLTVV.

The table lists this clone with many counts. The CDR3 end is not reached by the read, which stops 3 residues before it; the germline J gene fills it in. This chain uses TRBV19 with TRBJ2-5, with TRBD2 matching 11 bases. The CDR3 sequence is 15 residues long. CDR1 is LNHDA and CDR2 is SQIVND in the germline V gene (reference sequence). Trimming removed 8 bases from V and 7 bases from J; junction bases left unmatched: 12. Partial CDR3 DNA: TGTGCCAGTGGGGTAGCGGGAGGGACGAGGGGGACC. Amino acids: CASGVAGGTRGT. From start to end, the CDR3 is CASGVAGGTRGTQYF.

This clone was recorded many times. The read halts 3 residues ahead of the CDR3 end, with the missing end drawn from the germline J gene. The chain joins TRBV5-1 to TRBJ2-2, with a tentative D call TRBD2 (6 bases). V lost 6 bases and J 1 base, leaving 10 bases between the germline ends. The CDR3 has 14 residues. Germline CDR1 and CDR2: SGHRS and YFSETQ. Partial CDR3 DNA: TGCGCCAGCACTGAAGCGGGGAACACCGGGGAG. Its protein product is CASTEAGNTGE. The CDR3 in full is CASTEAGNTGELFF.

This clone was recorded many times. Partial CDR3 DNA: TGCGCCAGCAGCCAAGATCGGTTGGGACAGGACTCCTACGAG. It encodes CASSQDRLGQDSYE. The full CDR3 is CASSQDRLGQDSYEQYF. The genes are TRBV4-1 and TRBJ2-7; 8 positions agree with TRBD1. The read ends 3 residues early relative to the CDR3; the germline J gene fills the gap. There are 17 residues in the CDR3. The V and J ends lost 0 bases and 0 bases, in that order; junction bases with no gene match: 7. CDR1 and CDR2 from the germline V gene are MGHRA and YSYEKL.

In this sample, this clone turned up many times. The read halts 3 residues ahead of the CDR3 end, with the missing end drawn from the germline J gene. V is TRBV6-2 or TRBV6-3 and J is TRBJ2-7; 10 bases map to TRBD1. CDR3 length equals 15 residues. V lost 6 bases, J lost 5 bases, and 10 bases stayed unmatched. Germline CDR1 is MNHEY and CDR2 is SVGEGT. The DNA read from the CDR3 is TGTGCCAGCAGATATACTGCGGGGACAGGGGACGAG. Translation: CASRYTAGTGDE. The whole CDR3 reads CASRYTAGTGDEQYF.

This clone was observed many times. With the read ending 3 residues before the CDR3 end, the germline J gene is used to fill in that end. The chain recombines TRBV5-1 with TRBJ2-5, with 7 nucleotides matching TRBD1. Germline loops: CDR1 SGHRS, CDR2 YFSETQ. V lost 4 bases, J lost 1 base, and 7 bases stayed unmatched. This CDR3 is built from 15 residues. The CDR3 reads CASSPGTAAQETQYF. The CDR3 bases that were read are TGCGCCAGCAGCCCCGGGACAGCAGCCCAAGAGACC.

At least ten counts were recorded for this clone. The read falls 3 residues short of the CDR3 end, and the missing part is taken from the germline J gene. The chain links TRBV12-3 or TRBV12-4 to TRBJ2-1; 7 positions agree with TRBD1. CDR3 size: 13 residues. Unmatched junction bases numbered 3, after V lost 4 bases and J lost 6 bases. The sequenced CDR3 bases are TGTGCCAGCAGTTGGGACAGAGGCAATGAG. It codes for CASSWDRGNE. The entire CDR3 sequence reads CASSWDRGNEQFF.

Ten or more counts support this clone. Coverage ceases 3 residues before the CDR3 finishes, and the germline J gene fills in the end. The gene calls are TRBV24-1 and TRBJ1-4, with 7 bases matching TRBD1. After removal of 7 bases from V and 10 bases from J, the junction contained 8 bases not matched to a gene. Per germline, CDR1 KGHDR and CDR2 SFDVKD. The CDR3 loop spans 13 amino acids. The sequenced part of the CDR3 DNA is TGTGCCACCAGGGACAGGTTGGAAGGAAAA. This encodes CATRDRLEGK. The whole CDR3 protein reads CATRDRLEGKLFF.

This clone was recorded at least ten times. The read finishes 3 residues shy of the CDR3 end, and the germline J gene is used to complete it. The chain employs TRBV6-2 or TRBV6-3 and TRBJ1-6; 11 bases align to TRBD1. Trimming removed 2 bases from V and 0 bases from J; junction bases left unmatched: 0. Germline values: CDR1 MNHEY, CDR2 SVGEGT. The length of the CDR3 is 17 residues. The sequenced part of the CDR3 DNA is TGTGCCAGCAGTTACGGGACAGGGGGCTCCTATAATTCACCC. It yields the protein CASSYGTGGSYNSP. The whole CDR3 reads CASSYGTGGSYNSPLHF.

This clone was detected ten times or more. Germline is not matched at one junction end, which may reflect a read error. The CDR3 loop reads CASSQDTGTGGHEQYF. CDR3 DNA, as far as it was read: TGCGCCAGCAGCCAAGATACCGGGACAGGGGGTCACGAG. This rearrangement joins TRBV4-2 to TRBJ2-7, with TRBD1 matching 11 bases. The CDR3 end lies 3 residues beyond the end of the read and is filled in from the germline J gene. Germline CDR1 is LGHNA and CDR2 is YNFKEQ. The CDR3 totals 16 residues.

This clone was detected ten times or more. The read terminates 3 residues before the CDR3 end, so the remaining end is supplied by the germline J gene. V usage is TRBV4-1 and J usage is TRBJ1-1, with a tentative D call TRBD1 (6 bases). V gave up 4 bases and J gave up 2 bases, with 17 bases separating them. Germline V lookup: CDR1 MGHRA, CDR2 YSYEKL. The CDR3 sequence is 16 residues long. Partial CDR3 DNA: TGCGCCAGCAGCCCCATGGGGGCAGGGCCCAACACTGAA. Translation gives CASSPMGAGPNTE. The entire CDR3 protein reads CASSPMGAGPNTEAFF.

This clone was seen at least ten times. The read gets to within 3 residues of the CDR3 end, and the germline J gene fills in the rest. This chain connects TRBV6-4 to TRBJ2-1, with a possible D match to TRBD2 (6 bases). V gave up 2 bases and J gave up 6 bases, with 14 bases separating them. This CDR3 spans 15 amino acids. Germline-derived CDR1 and CDR2 are MRHNA and SNTAGT. The CDR3 sequence: CASSDGGNKFNEQFF. The sequenced part of the CDR3 DNA is TGTGCCAGCAGTGACGGGGGGAATAAGTTCAATGAG.

Ten or more counts support this clone. Its ends do not fully match the called genes, so a read error is possible. The read stops 3 residues short of the end of the CDR3; the missing end is completed from the germline J gene. V gene TRBV4-1 combines with J gene TRBJ2-3; D is unclear. Germline loops: CDR1 MGHRA, CDR2 YSYEKL. The CDR3 covers 11 residues. CDR3 DNA, as far as it was read: TGCACCAGCAGTCGGGTAGATACG. This sequence encodes CTSSRVDT. Given in full, the CDR3 is CTSSRVDTQYF.

This clone showed up many times. The read falls 3 residues short of the CDR3 end, and the missing part is taken from the germline J gene. The chain combines TRBV2 with TRBJ2-3, with TRBD2 matching over 7 bases. The CDR3 runs to 12 residues. Germline values: CDR1 SNHLY, CDR2 FYNNEI. Unmatched junction bases numbered 1, after V lost 6 bases and J lost 4 bases. The chain's CDR3 is CASRRESDTQYF. The sequenced part of the CDR3 DNA is TGTGCCAGCAGGCGGGAGTCAGATACG.

This clone was seen at least ten times. The CDR3 is cut off 3 residues early in the read; its end comes from the germline J gene. The V gene is TRBV5-1, the J gene TRBJ2-4; 8 bases line up with TRBD1. This CDR3 spans 15 amino acids. Germline loops: CDR1 SGHRS, CDR2 YFSETQ. Trimming cost V 0 bases and J 5 bases; bases outside gene matches: 4. CDR3 protein: CASSLADREENIQYF. The CDR3 DNA, read in part, is TGCGCCAGCAGCTTGGCGGACAGGGAAGAAAACATT.

There are many counts of this clone. The DNA ends 3 residues before the CDR3 does, and the rest of the CDR3 is filled in from the germline J gene. This rearrangement joins TRBV5-1 to TRBJ2-1; perhaps TRBD2 as D (6 bases). Trimming stripped 0 bases from V and 1 base from J, with 11 bases between. The CDR3 has 16 amino acids. Germline V gene data show CDR1 as SGHRS and CDR2 as YFSETQ. The sequenced part of the CDR3 DNA is TGCGCCAGCAGCTTGGCCCTAGGGACTTCCTACAATGAG. This encodes CASSLALGTSYNE. The whole CDR3 protein reads CASSLALGTSYNEQFF.

This clone was seen at least ten times. The read gets to within 3 residues of the CDR3 end, and the germline J gene fills in the rest. The genes are TRBV7-6 and TRBJ2-7; weak D call: TRBD2 (6 bases). This CDR3 spans 15 amino acids. Trimming left V 2 bases short and J 2 bases short, with 13 bases between. Germline V gene data show CDR1 as SGHVS and CDR2 as FNYEAQ. The sequenced part of the CDR3 DNA is TGTGCCAGCAGCTTAACGGGACGGACTACCTACGAG. Protein product: CASSLTGRTTYE. The whole CDR3 sequence reads CASSLTGRTTYEQYF. Full variable domain (missing parts from reference TRBV7-6 and TRBJ2-7): GAGVSQSPRYKVTKRGQDVALRCDPISGHVSLYWYRQALGQGPEFLTYFNYEAQQDKSGLPNDRFSAERPEGSISTLTIQRTEQRDSAMYRCASSLTGRTTYEQYFGPGTRLTVT.

Ten or more counts support this clone. The read terminates 3 residues before the CDR3 end, so the remaining end is supplied by the germline J gene. The V gene is TRBV6-2 or TRBV6-3, the J gene TRBJ2-7; TRBD2 aligns across 12 bases. From germline, CDR1 is MNHEY and CDR2 SVGEGT. V was pared by 2 bases and J by 3 bases, with 2 bases of the junction left unmatched. The CDR3 extends over 15 amino acids. CDR3 in amino acids: CASSYPGLAGYEQYF. The CDR3 bases that were read are TGTGCCAGCAGTTACCCGGGACTAGCGGGCTACGAG.